This TCR beta chain was found in a study of T cells in Graves' hyperthyroidism and ophthalmopathy. TCR beta CDR3 regions were amplified from RNA. An initial round of RT-PCR targeting the TCR CDR3 relied on the HTBI primer set. MiXCR was run by TCRdb on the multiplex PCR reads, yielding one entry per CDR3 protein. The sample includes roughly 500,000 distinct CDR3 sequences, approximately 48% of them seen just once. CDR1 SGHTA and CDR2 FQGNSA come from the germline V gene. J lost 6 bases, V lost 4 bases, and 7 bases had no gene match. This CDR3 contains 15 residues. It was uncontrolled infection, other autoimmune disease, pregnancy or lactation that excluded patients. Every diagnosis used clinical symptoms, serum thyroxine and TRAb, thyroid ultrasound and orbital computed tomography. This clonotype was counted many times. Its target is not known. Whole-study results and caveats: Most clonotypes that expanded in the thyroid above 0.001 also showed up in blood. Ophthalmopathy and stable hyperthyroidism were told apart by a 13 V-J model.

The TCR originated in an adult woman with Graves' disease, either hyperthyroidism or ophthalmopathy (not recorded which). Sequencing was performed on peripheral blood or thyroid tissue (not recorded which). This rearrangement joins TRBV7-2 to TRBJ2-7; 12 nucleotides line up with TRBD2. The CDR3 DNA reads as TGTGCCAGCAGCTCCGCCGGGACTAGCGGGCTCGAGCAGTACTTC. Translated, it gives CASSSAGTSGLEQYF.